This is a list of T cell receptor beta chains from one sample in a study of long-term antiretroviral therapy in people with HIV. The data were produced by immunoSEQ multiplex PCR, yet TCRdb's version contains in-frame clones alone and is incomplete. The sample records about 24,000 clones, 80% to 85% being singletons. This specimen consisted of unsorted PBMCs, obtained at the start of antiretroviral therapy, before treatment. The receptor set was obtained from a woman younger than 30 with HIV. CDR3s include the opening cysteine and the closing phenylalanine or tryptophan. A D gene is named only where the DNA matches it firmly. Where a row states a size, it is once, few, many or the class of an expanded clone; other rows omit it.

d_call: NA; v_call: TRBV4-1; j_call: TRBJ1-1; clone_size: NA; cdr3_aa: CASSQERSGLRFF; cdr3_nt: TGCGCCAGCAGCCAAGAACGTTCCGGCCTTCGATTCTTT
d_call: NA; v_call: TRBV6-5; j_call: TRBJ1-6; clone_size: NA; cdr3_aa: CASRRSDSPLHF; cdr3_nt: TGTGCCAGCAGACGTTCGGATTCACCCCTCCACTTT
d_call: NA; v_call: TRBV6-6; j_call: TRBJ2-7; clone_size: NA; cdr3_aa: CASSYPAAYEQYF; cdr3_nt: TGTGCCAGCAGTTACCCAGCTGCCTACGAGCAGTACTTC
d_call: NA; v_call: TRBV7-8; j_call: TRBJ2-7; clone_size: NA; cdr3_aa: CASSLSLGSHEQYF; cdr3_nt: TGTGCCAGCAGCTTAAGTTTGGGTTCCCACGAGCAGTACTTC
d_call: NA; v_call: TRBV29-1; j_call: TRBJ1-2; clone_size: NA; cdr3_aa: CSAQGTVNYGYTF; cdr3_nt: TGCAGCGCCCAGGGGACGGTTAACTATGGCTACACCTTC
d_call: NA; v_call: TRBV9; j_call: TRBJ2-7; clone_size: NA; cdr3_aa: CASSVGRTNYEQYF; cdr3_nt: TGTGCCAGCAGCGTAGGGAGGACCAACTACGAGCAGTACTTC
d_call: NA; v_call: TRBV18; j_call: TRBJ2-3; clone_size: NA; cdr3_aa: CASSPIVQDTQYF; cdr3_nt: TGTGCCAGCTCACCTATTGTGCAAGATACGCAGTATTTT
d_call: NA; v_call: TRBV25-1; j_call: TRBJ1-1; clone_size: NA; cdr3_aa: CASNGQKNTEAFF; cdr3_nt: TGTGCCAGCAATGGACAGAAGAACACTGAAGCTTTCTTT
d_call: NA; v_call: TRBV15; j_call: TRBJ1-5; clone_size: NA; cdr3_aa: CATSRVWTVGSNQPQHF; cdr3_nt: TGTGCCACCAGCAGAGTCTGGACGGTTGGGAGTAATCAGCCCCAGCATTTT
d_call: TRBD1; v_call: TRBV7-6; j_call: TRBJ2-1; clone_size: NA; cdr3_aa: CASSFVTGDGPYNEQFF; cdr3_nt: TGTGCCAGCAGCTTCGTCACAGGGGATGGGCCCTACAATGAGCAGTTCTTC
d_call: NA; v_call: TRBV15; j_call: TRBJ2-7; clone_size: NA; cdr3_aa: CATSRGGTGSYEQYF; cdr3_nt: TGTGCCACCAGCAGAGGAGGGACCGGGTCCTACGAGCAGTACTTC
d_call: NA; v_call: TRBV7-6; j_call: TRBJ1-6; clone_size: few; cdr3_aa: CASSLVADYNSPLHF; cdr3_nt: TGTGCCAGCAGCTTAGTAGCGGACTATAATTCACCCCTCCACTTT
d_call: NA; v_call: TRBV28; j_call: TRBJ2-7; clone_size: once; cdr3_aa: CASGRQFNSYEQYF; cdr3_nt: TGTGCCAGCGGCAGACAGTTCAACTCCTACGAGCAGTACTTC
d_call: NA; v_call: TRBV5-8; j_call: TRBJ1-1; clone_size: NA; cdr3_aa: CASSLGAQPEAFF; cdr3_nt: TGTGCCAGCAGCTTGGGTGCGCAGCCTGAAGCTTTCTTT
d_call: NA; v_call: TRBV5-8; j_call: TRBJ1-2; clone_size: NA; cdr3_aa: CASSSLSSGVDYGYTF; cdr3_nt: TGTGCCAGCAGCTCCCTCTCGTCGGGAGTAGACTATGGCTACACCTTC
d_call: TRBD1; v_call: TRBV5-1; j_call: TRBJ1-2; clone_size: once; cdr3_aa: CASSRDRKEMDGYTF; cdr3_nt: TGCGCCAGCAGCCGGGACAGGAAGGAGATGGACGGCTACACCTTC
d_call: NA; v_call: TRBV28; j_call: TRBJ1-1; clone_size: NA; cdr3_aa: CASSLPSDLGWNTEAFF; cdr3_nt: TGTGCCAGCAGTTTGCCCTCAGACCTAGGTTGGAACACTGAAGCTTTCTTT
d_call: NA; v_call: TRBV6-4; j_call: TRBJ2-1; clone_size: few; cdr3_aa: CASSDFSDNEQFF; cdr3_nt: TGTGCCAGCAGTGATTTCTCCGACAATGAGCAGTTCTTC
d_call: NA; v_call: TRBV11-2; j_call: TRBJ2-7; clone_size: NA; cdr3_aa: CASSFGGGEQYF; cdr3_nt: TGTGCCAGCAGCTTCGGAGGGGGCGAGCAGTACTTC
d_call: NA; v_call: TRBV6-6; j_call: TRBJ1-3; clone_size: NA; cdr3_aa: CASTEGRAAGNTIYF; cdr3_nt: TGTGCCAGCACCGAAGGCAGGGCGGCGGGAAACACCATATATTTT
d_call: NA; v_call: TRBV15; j_call: TRBJ1-5; clone_size: NA; cdr3_aa: CATSRDRYNQPQHF; cdr3_nt: TGTGCCACCAGCAGAGACAGGTACAATCAGCCCCAGCATTTT
d_call: TRBD2; v_call: TRBV10-3; j_call: TRBJ2-3; clone_size: NA; cdr3_aa: CAISLSSGGGSTDTQYF; cdr3_nt: TGTGCCATCAGTTTGTCTAGCGGGGGGGGAAGCACAGATACGCAGTATTTT
d_call: NA; v_call: TRBV7-8; j_call: TRBJ1-2; clone_size: NA; cdr3_aa: CASSSRYGYTF; cdr3_nt: TGTGCCAGCAGCTCAAGATATGGCTACACCTTC
d_call: NA; v_call: TRBV5-6; j_call: TRBJ1-6; clone_size: few; cdr3_aa: CASSLGQSNSPLHF; cdr3_nt: TGTGCCAGCAGCTTAGGACAGAGCAATTCACCCCTCCACTTT